One sample yielded the 18 T cell receptor beta chains listed below, sequenced in a study of T cell changes during pregnancy in multiple sclerosis. This table comes from immunoSEQ multiplex PCR, and its TCRdb copy is limited to in-frame clones, with some not included. This sample has 100,000 or so clones; more than 85% occur once, and the top ten carry approximately 3.5%. This sample comprised peripheral blood, obtained after pregnancy. The receptors here all came from a female donor with multiple sclerosis, enrolled in a pregnancy study.

This chain uses TRBV29-1 with TRBJ2-1; 8 bases agree with TRBD2. CDR1 and CDR2 from the germline V gene are SQVTM and ANQGSEA. V was clipped by 4 bases and J by 8 bases; unmatched bases: 10. The CDR3 loop spans 14 amino acids. The CDR3 loop is CSVGTSWTGHEQFF. CDR3 coding DNA: TGCAGCGTTGGGACTAGCTGGACCGGTCATGAGCAGTTCTTC.

The J gene is TRBJ2-1, the V gene TRBV7-8, with D tentatively TRBD1 (6 bases). V dropped 5 bases and J dropped 9 bases, with 23 bases sitting between them. CDR3 length: 16 amino acids. The germline gives CDR1 SGHVS, CDR2 FQNEAQ. Written as DNA, the CDR3 is TGTGCCAGCAGCCCGGGGACAACAAACCTCCAGGGTGAGCAGTTCTTC. It codes for CASSPGTTNLQGEQFF. The entire variable domain, with the rest obtained from reference TRBV7-8 and TRBJ2-1, is as follows: GAGVSQSPRYKVAKRGQDVALRCDPISGHVSLFWYQQALGQGPEFLTYFQNEAQLDKSGLPSDRFFAERPEGSVSTLKIQRTQQEDSAVYLCASSPGTTNLQGEQFFGPGTRLTVL.

V is TRBV2 and J is TRBJ2-7; TRBD2 matches 7 bases. The CDR3 length is 15 residues. Germline assignment: CDR1 SNHLY and CDR2 FYNNEI. J was trimmed by 3 bases and V by 2 bases; bases with no gene match: 7. The chain's CDR3 is CASSELGGLNYEQYF. Written as DNA, the CDR3 is TGTGCCAGCAGTGAACTCGGGGGACTAAACTACGAGCAGTACTTC.

The V gene is TRBV18, the J gene TRBJ2-1; D remains unclear. The CDR3 totals 17 residues. Between the trimmed V and J ends, which lost 3 bases and 4 bases, there was a span of 19 bases. Germline CDR1 is KGHSH and CDR2 is LQKENI. CDR3 DNA: TGTGCCAGCTCACCCCCCCTCGCGGTCAGACTTTACAATGAGCAGTTCTTC. Encoded protein: CASSPPLAVRLYNEQFF.

The rearrangement uses TRBV9 and TRBJ2-3; 12 bases align to TRBD2. Per the germline V gene, CDR1 is SGDLS and CDR2 is YYNGEE. The CDR3 length is 16 residues. After removal of 0 bases from V and 5 bases from J, the junction contained 4 bases not matched to a gene. CDR3 loop: CASSVAPSGGEDTQYF. The DNA of the CDR3 is TGTGCCAGCAGCGTAGCCCCTAGCGGGGGGGAAGATACGCAGTATTTT. Full variable domain (outside the CDR3, taken from reference TRBV9 and TRBJ2-3): DSGVTQTPKHLITATGQRVTLRCSPRSGDLSVYWYQQSLDQGLQFLIQYYNGEERAKGNILERFSAQQFPDLHSELNLSSLELGDSALYFCASSVAPSGGEDTQYFGPGTRLTVL.

The chain carries TRBV5-6 and TRBJ1-2; D gene ambiguous. The CDR3 has 15 residues. The germline gives CDR1 SGHDT, CDR2 YYEEEE. Trimming stripped 1 base from V and 3 bases from J, with 13 bases between. The CDR3 DNA sequence: TGTGCCAGCAGCTTGAAACGATGGCAGGACTATGGCTACACCTTC. Translated: CASSLKRWQDYGYTF.

In this sample, this clone turned up once. V usage is TRBV4-2 and J usage is TRBJ2-7; 10 nucleotides match TRBD2. The CDR3 loop spans 15 amino acids. Trimming took 4 bases from V and 1 from J; bases not matched to a gene: 4. The germline CDR1 and CDR2 sequences are LGHNA and YNFKEQ. The CDR3 nucleotides read TGTGCCAGCAGCCCATCTAGCGGGGGATCCTACGAGCAGTACTTC. Translation gives CASSPSSGGSYEQYF.

Regarding this clone: This specimen includes other DNA sequences encoding the same CDR3. The chain uses TRBV9 and TRBJ2-5; 11 bases agree with TRBD2. The CDR3 covers 15 residues. J was trimmed by 2 bases and V by 0 bases; bases with no gene match: 0. Germline V gene lookup returns CDR1 SGDLS and CDR2 YYNGEE. CDR3 protein: CASSVVAGGQETQYF. DNA of the CDR3: TGTGCCAGCAGCGTAGTAGCGGGGGGGCAAGAGACCCAGTACTTC. Drawing the rest from reference TRBV9 and TRBJ2-5, the complete variable domain is DSGVTQTPKHLITATGQRVTLRCSPRSGDLSVYWYQQSLDQGLQFLIQYYNGEERAKGNILERFSAQQFPDLHSELNLSSLELGDSALYFCASSVVAGGQETQYFGPGTRLLVL.

The chain couples TRBV15 to TRBJ1-5; D is ambiguous. With 5 bases removed from V and 4 bases from J, the gap between germline ends came to 9 bases. This CDR3 has 13 amino acids. Germline V lookup: CDR1 LNHNV, CDR2 YYDKDF (reference sequence). CDR3 in amino acids: CATSPEGNQPQHF. DNA of the CDR3: TGTGCCACCAGCCCGGAGGGAAATCAGCCCCAGCATTTT.

The V gene is TRBV2, the J gene TRBJ2-7; 12 positions agree with TRBD1. This CDR3 has 15 residues. J was trimmed by 5 bases and V by 6 bases; bases with no gene match: 8. Looked up from germline, CDR1 is SNHLY and CDR2 is FYNNEI. CDR3 nucleotide sequence: TGTGCCAGCAGCGGCGCGGGACAGGGGGCGAACGAGCAGTACTTC. Translation: CASSGAGQGANEQYF. Together with reference TRBV2 and TRBJ2-7, the CDR3 gives the full variable domain: EPEVTQTPSHQVTQMGQEVILRCVPISNHLYFYWYRQILGQKVEFLVSFYNNEISEKSEIFDDQFSVERPDGSNFTLKIRSTKLEDSAMYFCASSGAGQGANEQYFGPGTRLTVT.

The chain links TRBV5-1 to TRBJ2-7, with 9 nucleotides matching TRBD2. The CDR3 runs to 15 residues. Per the germline V gene, CDR1 is SGHRS and CDR2 is YFSETQ. Trimming removed 0 bases from V and 6 bases from J; junction bases left unmatched: 7. The CDR3 loop reads CASSLESGGPGEQYF. CDR3 nucleotides: TGCGCCAGCAGCTTGGAGAGCGGGGGGCCGGGCGAGCAGTACTTC.

This chain links TRBV4-2 with TRBJ1-1; D is possibly TRBD1 (5 bases). CDR1 is LGHNA, CDR2 YNFKEQ, per germline. CDR3 size: 15 residues. Trimming shortened V by 0 bases and J by 5 bases, and 13 bases separated the two germline ends. The CDR3 protein is CASSQEEGRRTEAFF. Written as DNA, the CDR3 is TGTGCCAGCAGCCAAGAGGAGGGGCGGAGGACTGAAGCTTTCTTT.

The CDR3: CASIFGREQYF. The CDR3 nucleotides read TGTGCCAGCATTTTCGGTCGGGAGCAGTACTTC. This sequence joins TRBV27 and TRBJ2-7; no firm D call. CDR1 is MNHEY, CDR2 SMNVEV, per germline (reference sequence). The CDR3 length is 11 residues. V was cut by 7 bases and J by 7 bases, with 11 bases left in between.

CDR3 sequence reads: CASSLNRFYNSPLHF. The CDR3 region has the DNA TGTGCCAGCAGCTTGAACAGATTCTATAATTCACCCCTCCACTTT. The V gene is TRBV5-6, the J gene TRBJ1-6; D gene ambiguous. Trimming took off 1 base at V and 3 bases at J, with 8 bases between the two ends. CDR3 size: 15 residues. The germline gives CDR1 SGHDT, CDR2 YYEEEE.

The rearrangement uses TRBV30 and TRBJ1-5; D might be TRBD1 (5 bases). V gave up 0 bases and J gave up 0 bases, with 9 bases separating them. The CDR3 sequence is 15 residues long. CDR1 and CDR2 from the germline V gene are GTSNPN and SVGIG (reference sequence). As DNA, the CDR3 is TGTGCCTGGAGTGTTGGAAGGGGTAGCAATCAGCCCCAGCATTTT. Encoded protein: CAWSVGRGSNQPQHF.

This chain links TRBV2 with TRBJ2-2; 7 nucleotides match TRBD1. This CDR3 spans 16 amino acids. Per the germline V gene, CDR1 is SNHLY and CDR2 is FYNNEI. J lost 7 bases, V lost 7 bases, and 15 bases had no gene match. The chain's CDR3 is CASMGRDSVIDGELFF. The CDR3 DNA is TGTGCCAGCATGGGCCGGGACAGCGTGATCGACGGGGAGCTGTTTTTT. Full variable domain (remainder filled in from reference TRBV2 and TRBJ2-2): EPEVTQTPSHQVTQMGQEVILRCVPISNHLYFYWYRQILGQKVEFLVSFYNNEISEKSEIFDDQFSVERPDGSNFTLKIRSTKLEDSAMYFCASMGRDSVIDGELFFGEGSRLTVL.

V is TRBV28 and J is TRBJ1-3; 7 positions match TRBD1. CDR1 and CDR2 (germline): MDHEN, SYDVKM. The CDR3 is 16 residues long. With V trimmed by 3 bases and J by 4 bases, 9 bases remained unmatched. CDR3 residues: CASSLTTGEGGNTIYF. The CDR3 bases are TGTGCCAGCAGTTTGACTACAGGGGAAGGAGGAAACACCATATATTTT.

The J gene is TRBJ2-7, the V gene TRBV11-3; tentative D call: TRBD2 (6 bases). Between the trimmed V and J ends, which lost 3 bases and 5 bases, there was a span of 23 bases. Germline V gene sequence: CDR1 SGHNT, CDR2 YENEEA. This CDR3 contains 17 residues. For the CDR3, the DNA is TGTGCCAGCAGCTTGGCCTCCGGGACTCCTAAGGGTAACGAGCAGTACTTC. As protein: CASSLASGTPKGNEQYF.